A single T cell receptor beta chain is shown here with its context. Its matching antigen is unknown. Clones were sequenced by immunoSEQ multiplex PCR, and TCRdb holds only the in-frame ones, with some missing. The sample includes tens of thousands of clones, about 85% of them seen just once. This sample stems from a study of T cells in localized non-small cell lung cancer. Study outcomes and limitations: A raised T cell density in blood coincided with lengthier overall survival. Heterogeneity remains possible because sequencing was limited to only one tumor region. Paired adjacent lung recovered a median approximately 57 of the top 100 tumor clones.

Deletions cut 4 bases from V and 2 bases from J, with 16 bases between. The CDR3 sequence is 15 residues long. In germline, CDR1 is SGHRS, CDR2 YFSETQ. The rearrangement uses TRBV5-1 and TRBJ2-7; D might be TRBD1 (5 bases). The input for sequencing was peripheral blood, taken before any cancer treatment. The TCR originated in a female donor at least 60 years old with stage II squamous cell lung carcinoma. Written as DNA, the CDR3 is TGCGCCAGCAGCCAAGACAGCAATTTACCCTACGAGCAGTACTTC. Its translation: CASSQDSNLPYEQYF.